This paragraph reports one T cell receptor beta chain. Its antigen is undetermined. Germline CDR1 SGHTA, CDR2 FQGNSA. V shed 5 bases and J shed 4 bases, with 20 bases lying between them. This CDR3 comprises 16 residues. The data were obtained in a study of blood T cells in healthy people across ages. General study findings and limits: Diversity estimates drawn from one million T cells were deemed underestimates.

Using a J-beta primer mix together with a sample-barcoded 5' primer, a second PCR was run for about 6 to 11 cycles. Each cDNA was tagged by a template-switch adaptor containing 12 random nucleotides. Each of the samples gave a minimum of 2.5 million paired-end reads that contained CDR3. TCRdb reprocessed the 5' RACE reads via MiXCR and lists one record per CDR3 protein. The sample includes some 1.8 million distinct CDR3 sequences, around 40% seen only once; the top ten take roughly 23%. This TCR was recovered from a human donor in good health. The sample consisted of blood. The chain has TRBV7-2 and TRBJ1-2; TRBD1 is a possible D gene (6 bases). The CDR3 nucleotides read TGTGCCAGCAGCCCTCTGGTAGGGGGGGGACTCTATGGCTACACCTTC. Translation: CASSPLVGGGLYGYTF.